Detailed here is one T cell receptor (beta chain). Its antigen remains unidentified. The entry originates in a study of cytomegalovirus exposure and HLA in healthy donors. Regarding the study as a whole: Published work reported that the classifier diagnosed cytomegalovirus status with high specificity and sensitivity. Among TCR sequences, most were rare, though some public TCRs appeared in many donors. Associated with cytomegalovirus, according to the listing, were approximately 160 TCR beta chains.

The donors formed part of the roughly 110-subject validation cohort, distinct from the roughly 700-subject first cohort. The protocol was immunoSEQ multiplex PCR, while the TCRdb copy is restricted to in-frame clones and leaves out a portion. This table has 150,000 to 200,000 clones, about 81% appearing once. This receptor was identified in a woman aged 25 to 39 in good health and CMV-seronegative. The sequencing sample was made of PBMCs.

In DNA form, the CDR3 reads TGTGCCAGCAGTTCGTCCCGAGGAGGTGAAGCTTTCTTT. Amino acids: CASSSSRGGEAFF. The V call is TRBV6-1, the J call TRBJ1-1; D unclear. This CDR3 contains 13 residues. Germline CDR1 is MNHNS and CDR2 is SASEGT. Trimming pared 5 bases from V and 7 bases from J, leaving 14 bases between.